This T cell receptor beta chain was recorded in a study of T cells in Graves' hyperthyroidism and ophthalmopathy. Study-level results: Patients with ophthalmopathy were separated from those with stable hyperthyroidism by a 13 V-J model.

Germline values: CDR1 DFQATT, CDR2 SNEGSKA (reference sequence). V lost 6 bases to trimming and J lost 8 bases; unmatched junction nucleotides: 7. The CDR3 runs 13 residues. Active moderate-to-severe ophthalmopathy, Clinical Activity Score at least 3, NOSPECS at least 4, under 3 months' duration. From RNA transcripts, TCR beta CDR3 regions were amplified. When the TCR CDR3 underwent first-round RT-PCR, the HTBI primer set was used. TCRdb itself ran the multiplex PCR reads through MiXCR, one entry per CDR3 protein. Seen here are around 360,000 distinct CDR3 sequences, about 16% observed once, and the top ten hold approximately 19%. In regard to this clonotype: Its antigen is still unknown. This may be a read error: a much more frequent sequence differs by one nucleotide.

Sequenced material: blood. The gene calls are TRBV20-1 and TRBJ2-1, with 10 bases fitting TRBD2. The receptor comes from a woman in her fifties or sixties with Graves' ophthalmopathy. CDR3 nucleotides: TGCAGTGCCCTTACGGGGACTAGCGATGAGCAGTTCTTC. Residues: CSALTGTSDEQFF.